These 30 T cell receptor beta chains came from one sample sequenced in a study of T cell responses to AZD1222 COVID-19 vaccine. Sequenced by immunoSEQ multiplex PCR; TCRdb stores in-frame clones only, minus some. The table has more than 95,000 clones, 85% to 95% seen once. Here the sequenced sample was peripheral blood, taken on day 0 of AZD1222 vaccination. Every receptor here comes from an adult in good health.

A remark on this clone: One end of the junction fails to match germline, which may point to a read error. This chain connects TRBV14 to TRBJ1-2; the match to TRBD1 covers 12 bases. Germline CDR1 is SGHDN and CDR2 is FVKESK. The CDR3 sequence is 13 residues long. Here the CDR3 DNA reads TGTGCCAGCAGCCAACAGCCAGGGGACAGGGGGCTCTTC. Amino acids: CASSQQPGDRGLF.

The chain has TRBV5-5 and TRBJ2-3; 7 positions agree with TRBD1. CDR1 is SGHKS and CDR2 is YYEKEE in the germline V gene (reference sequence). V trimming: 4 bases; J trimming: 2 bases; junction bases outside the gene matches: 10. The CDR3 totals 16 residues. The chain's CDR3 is CASSLGTAGNTDTQYF. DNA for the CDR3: TGTGCCAGCAGCCTTGGGACAGCCGGGAACACAGATACGCAGTATTTT. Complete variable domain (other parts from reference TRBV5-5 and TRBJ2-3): DAGVTQSPTHLIKTRGQQVTLRCSPISGHKSVSWYQQVLGQGPQFIFQYYEKEERGRGNFPDRFSARQFPNYSSELNVNALLLGDSALYLCASSLGTAGNTDTQYFGPGTRLTVL.

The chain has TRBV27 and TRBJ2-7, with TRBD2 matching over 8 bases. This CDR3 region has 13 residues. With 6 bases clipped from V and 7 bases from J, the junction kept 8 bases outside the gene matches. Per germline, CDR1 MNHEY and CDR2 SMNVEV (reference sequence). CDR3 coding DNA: TGTGCCAGCAGCGCCGGGGGGGCGGGGGAGCAGTACTTC. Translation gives CASSAGGAGEQYF.

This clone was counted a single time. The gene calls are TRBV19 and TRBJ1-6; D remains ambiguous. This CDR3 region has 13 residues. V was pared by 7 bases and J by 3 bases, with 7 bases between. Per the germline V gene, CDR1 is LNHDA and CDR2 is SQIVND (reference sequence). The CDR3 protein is CASNLFYNSPLHF. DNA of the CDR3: TGTGCCAGTAATCTCTTCTATAATTCACCCCTCCACTTT.

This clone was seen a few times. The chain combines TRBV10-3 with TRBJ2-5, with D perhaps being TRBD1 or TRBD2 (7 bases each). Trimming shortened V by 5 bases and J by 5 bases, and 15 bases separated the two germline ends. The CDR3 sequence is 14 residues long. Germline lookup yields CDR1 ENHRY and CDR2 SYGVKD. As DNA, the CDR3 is TGTGCCATCAGTCCGGGACAGCGGGGCGAGACCCAGTACTTC. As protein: CAISPGQRGETQYF.

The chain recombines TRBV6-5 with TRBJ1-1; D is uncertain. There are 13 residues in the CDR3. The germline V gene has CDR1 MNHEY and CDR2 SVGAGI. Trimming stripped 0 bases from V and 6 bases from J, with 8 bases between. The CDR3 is CASSYSEGAEAFF. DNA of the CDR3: TGTGCCAGCAGTTACTCTGAAGGCGCTGAAGCTTTCTTT.

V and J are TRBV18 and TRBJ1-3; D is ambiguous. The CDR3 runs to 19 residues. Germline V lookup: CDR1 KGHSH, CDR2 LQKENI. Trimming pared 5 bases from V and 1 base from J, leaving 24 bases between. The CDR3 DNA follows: TGTGCCAGCTCAAGAGTTCGGGCTGAGGCTACCGGTTCTGGAAACACCATATATTTT. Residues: CASSRVRAEATGSGNTIYF.

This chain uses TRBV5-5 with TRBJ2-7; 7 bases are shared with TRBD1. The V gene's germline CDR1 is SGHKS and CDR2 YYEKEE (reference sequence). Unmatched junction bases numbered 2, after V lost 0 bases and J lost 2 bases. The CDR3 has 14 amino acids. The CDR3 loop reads CASSLGQGPYEQYF. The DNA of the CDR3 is TGTGCCAGCAGCTTGGGACAGGGCCCCTACGAGCAGTACTTC.

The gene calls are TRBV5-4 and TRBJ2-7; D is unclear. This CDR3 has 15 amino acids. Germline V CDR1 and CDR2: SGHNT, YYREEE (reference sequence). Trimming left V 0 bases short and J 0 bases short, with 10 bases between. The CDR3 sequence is CASSLDYSDSYEQYF. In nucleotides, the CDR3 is TGTGCCAGCAGCTTGGATTACTCAGACTCCTACGAGCAGTACTTC.

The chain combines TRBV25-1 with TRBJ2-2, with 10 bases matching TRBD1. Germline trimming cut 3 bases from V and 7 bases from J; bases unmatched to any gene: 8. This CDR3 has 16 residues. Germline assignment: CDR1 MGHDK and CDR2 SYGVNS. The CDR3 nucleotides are TGTGCCAGCAGTGACCCTCGGACAGGGGGATTCGGGGAGCTGTTTTTT. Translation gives CASSDPRTGGFGELFF.

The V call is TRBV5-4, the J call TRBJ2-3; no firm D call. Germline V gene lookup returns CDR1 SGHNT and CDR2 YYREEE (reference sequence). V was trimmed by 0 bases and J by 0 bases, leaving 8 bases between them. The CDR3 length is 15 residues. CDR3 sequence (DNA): TGTGCCAGCAGCTTGGAGGCAGGTAGCACAGATACGCAGTATTTT. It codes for CASSLEAGSTDTQYF.

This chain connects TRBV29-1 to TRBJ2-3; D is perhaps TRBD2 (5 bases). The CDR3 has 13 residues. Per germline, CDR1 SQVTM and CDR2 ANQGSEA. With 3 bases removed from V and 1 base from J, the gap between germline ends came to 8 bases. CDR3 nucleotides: TGCAGCGTTGAGAGGGATGGCACAGATACGCAGTATTTT. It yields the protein CSVERDGTDTQYF.

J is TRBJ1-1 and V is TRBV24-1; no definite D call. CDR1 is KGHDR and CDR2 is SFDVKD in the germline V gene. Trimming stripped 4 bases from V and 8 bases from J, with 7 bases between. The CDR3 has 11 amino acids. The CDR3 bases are TGTGCCACCAGTGAAGGCAGAGAAGCTTTCTTT. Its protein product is CATSEGREAFF.

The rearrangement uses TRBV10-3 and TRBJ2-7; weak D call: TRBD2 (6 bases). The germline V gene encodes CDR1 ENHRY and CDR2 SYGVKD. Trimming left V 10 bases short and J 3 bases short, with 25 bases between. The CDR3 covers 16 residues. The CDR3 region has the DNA TGTGCCACCCGCGGTTGGGGGGAAACTAGGGACTACGAGCAGTACTTC. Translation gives CATRGWGETRDYEQYF.

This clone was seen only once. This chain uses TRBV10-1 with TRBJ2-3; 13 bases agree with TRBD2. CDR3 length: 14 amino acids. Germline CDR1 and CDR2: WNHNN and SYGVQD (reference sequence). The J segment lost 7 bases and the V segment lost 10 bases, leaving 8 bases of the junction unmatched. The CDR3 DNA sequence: TGCGCCACCCAGACTAGCGGGAGGATAAATACGCAGTATTTT. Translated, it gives CATQTSGRINTQYF.

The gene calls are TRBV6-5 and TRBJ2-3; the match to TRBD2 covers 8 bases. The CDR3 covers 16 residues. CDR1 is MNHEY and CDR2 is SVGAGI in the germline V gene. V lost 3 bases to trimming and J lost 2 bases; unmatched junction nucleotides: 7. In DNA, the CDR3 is TGTGCCAGCAGTTATAGTATTAGCGGGGTCACAGATACGCAGTATTTT. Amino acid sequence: CASSYSISGVTDTQYF.

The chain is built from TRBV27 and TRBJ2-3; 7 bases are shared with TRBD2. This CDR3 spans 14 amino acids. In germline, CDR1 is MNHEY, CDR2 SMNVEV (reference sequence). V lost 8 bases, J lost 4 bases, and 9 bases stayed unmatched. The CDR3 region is CASGRGLVADTQYF. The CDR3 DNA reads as TGTGCCAGCGGAAGAGGACTAGTCGCAGATACGCAGTATTTT.

The CDR3 sequence: CASSQDWLSTDTQYF. Written as DNA, the CDR3 is TGCGCCAGCAGCCAAGATTGGTTAAGCACAGATACGCAGTATTTT. This rearrangement joins TRBV4-1 to TRBJ2-3, with no clear D. The V and J ends lost 0 bases and 0 bases respectively, with 7 bases between them. Germline CDR1 is MGHRA and CDR2 is YSYEKL. The CDR3 is made up of 15 amino acids.

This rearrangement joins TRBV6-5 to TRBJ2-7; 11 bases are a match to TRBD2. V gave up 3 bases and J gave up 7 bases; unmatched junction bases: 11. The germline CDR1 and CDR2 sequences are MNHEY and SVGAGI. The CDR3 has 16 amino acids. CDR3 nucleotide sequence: TGTGCCAGCAGTTATCAGATAGCGGGAGGGTCGGGGGAGCAGTACTTC. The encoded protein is CASSYQIAGGSGEQYF.

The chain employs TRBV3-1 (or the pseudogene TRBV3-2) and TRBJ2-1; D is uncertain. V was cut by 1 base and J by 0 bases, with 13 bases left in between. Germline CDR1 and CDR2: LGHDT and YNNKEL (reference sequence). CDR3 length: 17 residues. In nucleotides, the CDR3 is TGTGCCAGCAGCCAAGTTTGGACCGAAAGCTCCTACAATGAGCAGTTCTTC. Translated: CASSQVWTESSYNEQFF.

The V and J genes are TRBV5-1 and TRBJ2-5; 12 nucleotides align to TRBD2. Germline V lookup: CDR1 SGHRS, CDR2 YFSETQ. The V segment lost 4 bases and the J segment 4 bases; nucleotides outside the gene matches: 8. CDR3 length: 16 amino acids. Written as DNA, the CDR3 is TGCGCCAGCAGCCCAGGGACTAGCGGGCCGGGAGAGACCCAGTACTTC. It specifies CASSPGTSGPGETQYF.

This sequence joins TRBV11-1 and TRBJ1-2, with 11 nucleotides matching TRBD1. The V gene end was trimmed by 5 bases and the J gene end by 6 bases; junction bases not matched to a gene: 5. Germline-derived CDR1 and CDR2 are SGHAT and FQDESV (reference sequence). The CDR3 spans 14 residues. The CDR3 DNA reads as TGTGCCAGCAGCAGGGACAGGGGGATAGATGGCTACACCTTC. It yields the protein CASSRDRGIDGYTF. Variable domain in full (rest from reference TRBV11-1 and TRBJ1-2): EAEVAQSPRYKITEKSQAVAFWCDPISGHATLYWYRQILGQGPELLVQFQDESVVDDSQLPKDRFSAERLKGVDSTLKIQPAELGDSAMYLCASSRDRGIDGYTFGSGTRLTVV.

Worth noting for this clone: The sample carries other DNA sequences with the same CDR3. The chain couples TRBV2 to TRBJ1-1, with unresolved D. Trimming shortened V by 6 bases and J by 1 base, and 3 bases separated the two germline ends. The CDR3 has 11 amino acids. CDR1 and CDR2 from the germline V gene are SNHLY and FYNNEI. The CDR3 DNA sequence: TGTGCCAGCAGGGGGAACACTGAAGCTTTCTTT. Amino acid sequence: CASRGNTEAFF.

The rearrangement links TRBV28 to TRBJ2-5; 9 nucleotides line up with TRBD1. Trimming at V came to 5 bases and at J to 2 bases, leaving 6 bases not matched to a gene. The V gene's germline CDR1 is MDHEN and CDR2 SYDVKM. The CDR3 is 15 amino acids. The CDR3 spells CASSPPGQGQETQYF. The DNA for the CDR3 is TGTGCCAGCAGTCCCCCCGGACAGGGGCAAGAGACCCAGTACTTC.

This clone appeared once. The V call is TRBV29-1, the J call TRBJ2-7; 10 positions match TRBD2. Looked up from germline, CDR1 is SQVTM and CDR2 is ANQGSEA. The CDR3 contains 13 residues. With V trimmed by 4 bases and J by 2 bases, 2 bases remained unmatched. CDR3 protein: CSVGLAGAYEQYF. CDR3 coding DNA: TGCAGCGTTGGGCTAGCGGGAGCCTACGAGCAGTACTTC.

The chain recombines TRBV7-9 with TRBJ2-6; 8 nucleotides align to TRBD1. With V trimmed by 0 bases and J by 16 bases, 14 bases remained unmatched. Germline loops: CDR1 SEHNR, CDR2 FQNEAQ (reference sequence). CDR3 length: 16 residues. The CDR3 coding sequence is TGTGCCAGCAGCTTAGCGAACCCGGGACAGGACGGCGGTCTGACTTTC. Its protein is CASSLANPGQDGGLTF.

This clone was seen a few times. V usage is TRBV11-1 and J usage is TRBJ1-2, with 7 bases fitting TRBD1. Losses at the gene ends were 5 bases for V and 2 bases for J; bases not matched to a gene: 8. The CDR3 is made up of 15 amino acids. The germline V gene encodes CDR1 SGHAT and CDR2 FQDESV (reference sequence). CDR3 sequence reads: CASSAGRGGNYGYTF. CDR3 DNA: TGTGCCAGCAGCGCAGGGCGAGGGGGCAACTATGGCTACACCTTC.

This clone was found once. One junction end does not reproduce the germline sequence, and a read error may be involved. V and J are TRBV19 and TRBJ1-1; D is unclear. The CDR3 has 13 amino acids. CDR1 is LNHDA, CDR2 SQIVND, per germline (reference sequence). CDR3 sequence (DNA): TGTGCCAGTAGTCTTTCCCATTTTGAGGTGAGGATCTTT. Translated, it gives CASSLSHFEVRIF.

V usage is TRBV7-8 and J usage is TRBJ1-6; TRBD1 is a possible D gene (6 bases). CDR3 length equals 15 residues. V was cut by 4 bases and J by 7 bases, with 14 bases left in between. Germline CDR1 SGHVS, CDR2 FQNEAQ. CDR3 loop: CASSSQGLGNSPLHF. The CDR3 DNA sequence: TGTGCCAGCAGCTCACAGGGTCTGGGAAATTCACCCCTCCACTTT.

The CDR3 DNA reads TGTGCCAGCAGTTACTACAGGGAGGTCCCTGAAGCTTTCTTT. This translates into CASSYYREVPEAFF. This chain uses TRBV6-5 with TRBJ1-1, with D perhaps TRBD1 (6 bases). Trimming stripped 1 base from V and 6 bases from J, with 12 bases between. The germline gives CDR1 MNHEY, CDR2 SVGAGI. The CDR3 loop spans 14 amino acids.